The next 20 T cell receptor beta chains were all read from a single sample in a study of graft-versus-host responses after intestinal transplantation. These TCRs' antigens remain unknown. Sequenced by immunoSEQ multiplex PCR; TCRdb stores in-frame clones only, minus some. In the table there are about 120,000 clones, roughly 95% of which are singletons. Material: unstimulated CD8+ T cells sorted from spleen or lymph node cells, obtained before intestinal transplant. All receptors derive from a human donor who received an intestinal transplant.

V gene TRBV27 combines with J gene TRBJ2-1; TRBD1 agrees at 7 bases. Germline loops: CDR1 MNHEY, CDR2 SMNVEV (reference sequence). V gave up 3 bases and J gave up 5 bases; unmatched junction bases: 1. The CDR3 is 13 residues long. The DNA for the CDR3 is TGTGCCAGCAGTTTCCAGGGGGACAATGAGCAGTTCTTC. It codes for CASSFQGDNEQFF.

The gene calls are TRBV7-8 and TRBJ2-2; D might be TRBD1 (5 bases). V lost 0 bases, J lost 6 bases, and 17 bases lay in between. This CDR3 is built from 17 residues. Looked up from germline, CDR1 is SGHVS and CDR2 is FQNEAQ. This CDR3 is CASSLAGQGSSAGELFF. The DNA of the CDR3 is TGTGCCAGCAGCTTAGCGGGGCAGGGATCATCCGCCGGGGAGCTGTTTTTT.

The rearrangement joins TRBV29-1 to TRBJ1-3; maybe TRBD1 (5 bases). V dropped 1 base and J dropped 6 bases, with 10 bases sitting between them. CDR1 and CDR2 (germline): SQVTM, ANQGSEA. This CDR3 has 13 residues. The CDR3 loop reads CSVEAGGENTIYF. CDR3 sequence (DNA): TGCAGCGTTGAAGCGGGGGGTGAAAACACCATATATTTT. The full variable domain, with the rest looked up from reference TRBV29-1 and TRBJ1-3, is SAVISQKPSRDICQRGTSLTIQCQVDSQVTMMFWYRQQPGQSLTLIATANQGSEATYESGFVIDKFPISRPNLTFSTLTVSNMSPEDSSIYLCSVEAGGENTIYFGEGSWLTVV.

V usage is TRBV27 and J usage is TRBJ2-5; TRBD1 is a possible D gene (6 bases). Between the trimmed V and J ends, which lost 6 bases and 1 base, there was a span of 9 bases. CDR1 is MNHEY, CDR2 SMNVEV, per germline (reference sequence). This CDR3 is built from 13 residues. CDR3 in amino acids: CASRMGAQETQYF. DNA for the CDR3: TGTGCCAGCAGGATGGGGGCCCAAGAGACCCAGTACTTC.

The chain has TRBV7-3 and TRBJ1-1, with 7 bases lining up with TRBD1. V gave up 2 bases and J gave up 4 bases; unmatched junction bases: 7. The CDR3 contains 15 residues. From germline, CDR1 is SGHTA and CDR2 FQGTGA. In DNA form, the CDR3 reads TGTGCCAGCAGCTTATCCCCTTCAGGGGGCACTGAAGCTTTCTTT. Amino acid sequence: CASSLSPSGGTEAFF.

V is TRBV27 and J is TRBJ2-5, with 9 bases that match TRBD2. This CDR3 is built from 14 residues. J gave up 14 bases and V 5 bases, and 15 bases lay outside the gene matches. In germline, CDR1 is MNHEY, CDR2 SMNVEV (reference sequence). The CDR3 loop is CASSPRTQAGGVYF. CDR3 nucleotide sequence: TGTGCCAGCAGTCCCCGAACACAAGCGGGAGGAGTTTACTTC.

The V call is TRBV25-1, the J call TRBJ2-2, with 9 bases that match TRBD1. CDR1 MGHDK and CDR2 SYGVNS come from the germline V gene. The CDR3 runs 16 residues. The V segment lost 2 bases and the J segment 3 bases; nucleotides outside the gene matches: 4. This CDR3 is CASSEPGQGHTGELFF. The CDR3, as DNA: TGTGCCAGCAGTGAACCGGGACAGGGTCACACCGGGGAGCTGTTTTTT.

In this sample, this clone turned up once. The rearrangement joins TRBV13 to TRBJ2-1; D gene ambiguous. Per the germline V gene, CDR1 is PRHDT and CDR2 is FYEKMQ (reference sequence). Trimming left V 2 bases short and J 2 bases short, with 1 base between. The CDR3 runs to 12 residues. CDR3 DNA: TGTGCCAGCAGCTTAACCTACAATGAGCAGTTCTTC. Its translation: CASSLTYNEQFF.

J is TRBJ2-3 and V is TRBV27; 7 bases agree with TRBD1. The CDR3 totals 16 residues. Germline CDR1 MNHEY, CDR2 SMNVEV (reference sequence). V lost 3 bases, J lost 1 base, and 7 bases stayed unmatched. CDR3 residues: CASSFVGQSRTDTQYF. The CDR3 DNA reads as TGTGCCAGCAGTTTTGTGGGACAGTCGCGCACAGATACGCAGTATTTT.

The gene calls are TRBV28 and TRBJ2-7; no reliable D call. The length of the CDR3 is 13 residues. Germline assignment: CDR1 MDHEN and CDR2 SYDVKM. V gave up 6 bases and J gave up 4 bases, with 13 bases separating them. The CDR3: CASSSLDQYEQYF. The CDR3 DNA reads TGTGCCAGCAGCTCTCTTGACCAGTACGAGCAGTACTTC.

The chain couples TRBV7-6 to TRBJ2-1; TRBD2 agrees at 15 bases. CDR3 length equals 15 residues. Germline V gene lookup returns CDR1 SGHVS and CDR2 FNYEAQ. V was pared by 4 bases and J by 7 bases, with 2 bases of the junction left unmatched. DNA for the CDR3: TGTGCCAGCAGCTCGGGACTAGCGGGAGGAAATGAGCAGTTCTTC. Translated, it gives CASSSGLAGGNEQFF.

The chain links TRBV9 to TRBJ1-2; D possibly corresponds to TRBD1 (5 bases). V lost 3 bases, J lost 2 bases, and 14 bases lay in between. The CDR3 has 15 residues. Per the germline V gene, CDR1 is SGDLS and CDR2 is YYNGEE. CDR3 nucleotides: TGTGCCAGCAGCGGTACAGGAGCAACCAACTATGGCTACACCTTC. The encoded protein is CASSGTGATNYGYTF. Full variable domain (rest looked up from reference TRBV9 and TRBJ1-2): DSGVTQTPKHLITATGQRVTLRCSPRSGDLSVYWYQQSLDQGLQFLIQYYNGEERAKGNILERFSAQQFPDLHSELNLSSLELGDSALYFCASSGTGATNYGYTFGSGTRLTVV.

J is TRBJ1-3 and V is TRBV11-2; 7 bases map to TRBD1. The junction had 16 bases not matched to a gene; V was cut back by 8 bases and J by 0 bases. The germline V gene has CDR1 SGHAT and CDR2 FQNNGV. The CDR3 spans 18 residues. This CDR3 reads CASSLGRGQTISGNTIYF. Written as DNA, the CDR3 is TGTGCCAGCTCCCTCGGTAGGGGACAGACTATCTCTGGAAACACCATATATTTT.

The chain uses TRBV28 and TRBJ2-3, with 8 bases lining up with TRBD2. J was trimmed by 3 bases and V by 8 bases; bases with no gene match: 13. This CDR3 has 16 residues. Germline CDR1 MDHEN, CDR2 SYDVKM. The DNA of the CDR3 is TGTGCCAGCGCCACTGGGGCTAGCGGGTGGACAGATACGCAGTATTTT. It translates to CASATGASGWTDTQYF.

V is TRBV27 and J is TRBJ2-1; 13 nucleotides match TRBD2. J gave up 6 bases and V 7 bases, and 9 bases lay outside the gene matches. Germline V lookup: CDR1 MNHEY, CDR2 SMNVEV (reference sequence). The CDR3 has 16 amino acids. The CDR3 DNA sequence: TGTGCCAGCACCCCAGGACTAGCGGGAGCAGGCAATGAGCAGTTCTTC. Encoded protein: CASTPGLAGAGNEQFF.

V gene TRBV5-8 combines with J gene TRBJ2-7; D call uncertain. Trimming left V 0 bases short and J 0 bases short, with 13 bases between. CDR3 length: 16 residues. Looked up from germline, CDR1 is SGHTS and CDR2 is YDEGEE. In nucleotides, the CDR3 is TGTGCCAGCAGCTTGGCCAGGTCCGGAGCCTCCTACGAGCAGTACTTC. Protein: CASSLARSGASYEQYF. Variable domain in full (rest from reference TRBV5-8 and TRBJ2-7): EAGVTQSPTHLIKTRGQQATLRCSPISGHTSVYWYQQALGLGLQFLLWYDEGEERNRGNFPPRFSGRQFPNYSSELNVNALELEDSALYLCASSLARSGASYEQYFGPGTRLTVT.

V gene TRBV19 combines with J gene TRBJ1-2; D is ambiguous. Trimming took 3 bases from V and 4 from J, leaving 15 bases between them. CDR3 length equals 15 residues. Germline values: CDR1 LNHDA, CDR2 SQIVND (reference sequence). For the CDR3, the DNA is TGTGCCAGTAGTATTAGGCTATCTGGAGTCTATGGCTACACCTTC. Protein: CASSIRLSGVYGYTF.

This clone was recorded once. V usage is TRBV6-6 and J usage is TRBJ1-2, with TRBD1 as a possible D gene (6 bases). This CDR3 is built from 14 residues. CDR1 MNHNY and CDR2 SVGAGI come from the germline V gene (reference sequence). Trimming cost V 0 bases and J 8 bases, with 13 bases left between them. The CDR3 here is CASSYSTRGPGYTF. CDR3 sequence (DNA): TGTGCCAGCAGTTACTCGACGCGGGGGCCGGGCTACACCTTC.

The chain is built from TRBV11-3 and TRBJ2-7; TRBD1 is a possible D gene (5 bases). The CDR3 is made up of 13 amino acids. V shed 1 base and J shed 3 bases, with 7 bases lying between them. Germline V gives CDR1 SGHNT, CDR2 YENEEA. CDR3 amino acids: CASSLGRGYEQYF. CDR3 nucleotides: TGTGCCAGCAGCTTAGGAAGGGGCTACGAGCAGTACTTC.

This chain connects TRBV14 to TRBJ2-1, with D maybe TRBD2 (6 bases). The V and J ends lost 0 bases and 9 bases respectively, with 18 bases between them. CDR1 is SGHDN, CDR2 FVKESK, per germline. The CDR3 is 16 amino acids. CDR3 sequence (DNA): TGTGCCAGCAGCCAAGATGGGCTAGCGAGCCGGGGTGAGCAGTTCTTC. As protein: CASSQDGLASRGEQFF.